The 31 T cell receptor beta chains below were found in one sample sequenced in a study of blood T cell repertoires in COVID-19. The protocol was immunoSEQ multiplex PCR, while the TCRdb copy is restricted to in-frame clones and leaves out a portion. The table shows around 240,000 clones, with more than 75% occurring only once. The source material was peripheral blood. These receptors originate from a woman in her 30s who had recovered from COVID-19.

About this clone itself: The sample carries other DNA sequences with the same CDR3. This sequence joins TRBV6-4 and TRBJ2-1, with 13 positions matching TRBD2. This CDR3 has 15 amino acids. CDR1 and CDR2 from the germline V gene are MRHNA and SNTAGT. After removal of 3 bases from V and 5 bases from J, the junction contained 1 base not matched to a gene. DNA of the CDR3: TGTGCCAGCAGTGAACTAGCGGGGGGGAACAATGAGCAGTTCTTC. It is translated as CASSELAGGNNEQFF.

This rearrangement joins TRBV19 to TRBJ2-1, with TRBD2 matching 10 bases. The germline V gene encodes CDR1 LNHDA and CDR2 SQIVND (reference sequence). The CDR3 covers 15 residues. Trimming took 6 bases from V and 5 from J; bases not matched to a gene: 7. The CDR3 loop reads CASSVAGGPNNEQFF. The CDR3 nucleotides read TGTGCCAGTAGCGTAGCGGGGGGCCCTAACAATGAGCAGTTCTTC.

The CDR3 reads CASSQTDRLSNQPQHF. The CDR3, as DNA: TGTGCCAGCAGCCAAACGGACAGACTTAGCAATCAGCCCCAGCATTTT. The gene calls are TRBV7-8 and TRBJ1-5; weak D call: TRBD1 (6 bases). CDR3 size: 16 residues. Germline-derived CDR1 and CDR2 are SGHVS and FQNEAQ. V was cut by 5 bases and J by 0 bases, with 14 bases left in between.

The chain uses TRBV5-4 and TRBJ2-1; 13 nucleotides agree with TRBD2. CDR1 is SGHNT, CDR2 YYREEE, per germline (reference sequence). Germline trimming cut 7 bases from V and 6 bases from J; bases unmatched to any gene: 10. The CDR3 covers 16 residues. CDR3 DNA sequence: TGTGCCAGCGCTCCGGGACTAGCGGGGTCCACCAATGAGCAGTTCTTC. Amino acid sequence: CASAPGLAGSTNEQFF.

The chain carries TRBV5-4 and TRBJ1-1, with no clear D. The CDR3 covers 14 residues. The V end was cut by 0 bases, the J end by 1 base, with 7 bases between. CDR1 is SGHNT and CDR2 is YYREEE in the germline V gene (reference sequence). The DNA of the CDR3 is TGTGCCAGCAGCTTGGCGGCAGGGAACACTGAAGCTTTCTTT. Translation: CASSLAAGNTEAFF.

This chain links TRBV27 with TRBJ1-1; D remains unclear. The CDR3 sequence is 13 residues long. V shed 4 bases and J shed 8 bases, with 14 bases lying between them. CDR1 and CDR2 from the germline V gene are MNHEY and SMNVEV (reference sequence). The CDR3: CASSSLRLGEAFF. In DNA form, the CDR3 reads TGTGCCAGCAGTTCGTTAAGACTTGGGGAAGCTTTCTTT.

The chain carries TRBV19 and TRBJ1-6; a possible D gene is TRBD1 (6 bases). The V and J ends lost 5 bases and 9 bases respectively, with 14 bases between them. Germline V gene sequence: CDR1 LNHDA, CDR2 SQIVND (reference sequence). CDR3 length: 14 amino acids. The CDR3 spells CASSPDRGGSPLHF. CDR3 DNA: TGTGCCAGTAGTCCCGACAGAGGGGGTTCACCCCTCCACTTT.

The chain couples TRBV28 to TRBJ2-7; D uncertain. Trimming left V 5 bases short and J 3 bases short, with 8 bases between. CDR3 length: 12 residues. Germline-derived CDR1 and CDR2 are MDHEN and SYDVKM. The CDR3 here is CASSEMHYEQYF. As DNA, the CDR3 is TGTGCCAGCAGTGAGATGCACTACGAGCAGTACTTC.

The rearrangement joins TRBV2 to TRBJ1-3, with D unclear. V lost 6 bases and J 0 bases, leaving 9 bases between the germline ends. Germline V gene data show CDR1 as SNHLY and CDR2 as FYNNEI. This CDR3 region has 14 residues. CDR3 region: CASRVPDSGNTIYF. The DNA for the CDR3 is TGTGCCAGCAGAGTACCAGACTCTGGAAACACCATATATTTT.

This chain uses TRBV18 with TRBJ1-2; 11 bases are a match to TRBD1. CDR3 length equals 13 residues. Germline lookup yields CDR1 KGHSH and CDR2 LQKENI. The V gene end was trimmed by 3 bases and the J gene end by 7 bases; junction bases not matched to a gene: 1. As DNA, the CDR3 is TGTGCCAGCTCACCGGACAGGGGGCTTGGCTACACCTTC. This sequence encodes CASSPDRGLGYTF.

The rearrangement links TRBV3-1 (or the pseudogene TRBV3-2) to TRBJ2-1, with 8 positions matching TRBD2. CDR1 and CDR2 (germline): LGHDT, YNNKEL (reference sequence). The CDR3 contains 16 residues. V lost 0 bases to trimming and J lost 0 bases; unmatched junction nucleotides: 1. The CDR3 protein is CASSQEAGASYNEQFF. CDR3 bases: TGTGCCAGCAGCCAAGAAGCGGGGGCCTCCTACAATGAGCAGTTCTTC.

The chain is built from TRBV3-1 (or the pseudogene TRBV3-2) and TRBJ2-1, with TRBD2 matching over 7 bases. The CDR3 consists of 17 residues. J lost 4 bases, V lost 4 bases, and 13 bases had no gene match. Germline assignment: CDR1 LGHDT and CDR2 YNNKEL (reference sequence). The CDR3 is CASSPLRTAGLYNEQFF. In DNA form, the CDR3 reads TGTGCCAGCAGCCCGCTTAGAACAGCGGGGCTGTACAATGAGCAGTTCTTC.

The chain has TRBV18 and TRBJ1-1; 9 nucleotides align to TRBD1. The CDR3 has 15 residues. Unmatched junction bases numbered 5, after V lost 5 bases and J lost 1 base. Germline V gene sequence: CDR1 KGHSH, CDR2 LQKENI. This CDR3 reads CASSTGTGKNTEAFF. CDR3 coding DNA: TGTGCCAGCTCAACAGGGACAGGGAAGAACACTGAAGCTTTCTTT.

Comments on this clone: In the same sample, other DNA sequences code for this CDR3. J is TRBJ2-3 and V is TRBV5-1; no clear D gene. The CDR3 contains 13 residues. The germline CDR1 and CDR2 sequences are SGHRS and YFSETQ. Trimming took off 0 bases at V and 3 bases at J, with 5 bases between the two ends. The CDR3: CASSLDSTDTQYF. DNA for the CDR3: TGCGCCAGCAGCTTGGACTCAACAGATACGCAGTATTTT.

V is TRBV9 and J is TRBJ1-2, with D perhaps matching TRBD1 (6 bases). V lost 1 base and J 8 bases, leaving 15 bases between the germline ends. The CDR3 consists of 14 residues. From germline, CDR1 is SGDLS and CDR2 YYNGEE. This CDR3 is CASSVTSGGRGYTF. The CDR3 coding sequence is TGTGCCAGCAGCGTAACGTCGGGGGGGCGCGGCTACACCTTC.

This chain links TRBV15 with TRBJ1-1; the D is unclear. This CDR3 comprises 13 residues. From germline, CDR1 is LNHNV and CDR2 YYDKDF (reference sequence). Trimming removed 4 bases from V and 1 base from J, with 7 bases in between. The CDR3 DNA follows: TGTGCCACCAGCACCCGACAGAACACTGAAGCTTTCTTT. It codes for CATSTRQNTEAFF.

This clone was seen a few times. The CDR3 coding sequence is TGTGCCAGCAGTTTTGGGAGACTAGCCGTTGACTACGAGCAGTACTTC. This codes for CASSFGRLAVDYEQYF. J is TRBJ2-7 and V is TRBV6-5, with 7 positions matching TRBD2. The CDR3 spans 16 residues. Unmatched junction bases numbered 12, after V lost 4 bases and J lost 3 bases. Germline lookup yields CDR1 MNHEY and CDR2 SVGAGI.

The rearrangement uses TRBV6-2 or TRBV6-3 and TRBJ2-7; 9 bases fit TRBD1. The CDR3 runs 14 residues. V was pared by 4 bases and J by 3 bases, with 4 bases of the junction left unmatched. Germline lookup yields CDR1 MNHEY and CDR2 SVGEGT. The CDR3 coding sequence is TGTGCCAGCAGTTTCCCGGGACAGGGCTACGAGCAGTACTTC. Translation: CASSFPGQGYEQYF.

The chain uses TRBV3-1 (or the pseudogene TRBV3-2) and TRBJ2-3; TRBD2 aligns across 7 bases. The trim removed 2 bases at V and 3 bases at J, leaving 5 bases unmatched. Germline CDR1 LGHDT, CDR2 YNNKEL (reference sequence). The CDR3 sequence is 15 residues long. DNA of the CDR3: TGTGCCAGCAGCCAACTGACTAGCAGAACAGATACGCAGTATTTT. It yields the protein CASSQLTSRTDTQYF.

To note about this clone: The sample has other DNA sequences that encode this CDR3 too. This rearrangement joins TRBV29-1 to TRBJ1-2, with TRBD1 matching over 7 bases. The V gene's germline CDR1 is SQVTM and CDR2 ANQGSEA. CDR3 length: 12 residues. With 6 bases clipped from V and 2 bases from J, the junction kept 3 bases outside the gene matches. The CDR3 DNA reads as TGCAGCGTGGCGACAGGGAACTATGGCTACACCTTC. Amino acid sequence: CSVATGNYGYTF.

The chain carries TRBV18 and TRBJ2-2; weak D call: TRBD1 (5 bases). Trimming took 2 bases from V and 0 from J, leaving 10 bases between them. The CDR3 is 16 amino acids. The germline CDR1 and CDR2 sequences are KGHSH and LQKENI. Written as DNA, the CDR3 is TGTGCCAGCTCACCAATAGGACACGCGAACACCGGGGAGCTGTTTTTT. This codes for CASSPIGHANTGELFF.

The genes are TRBV2 and TRBJ1-1; unclear D gene. V was shortened by 6 bases and J by 0 bases, with 8 bases between the two germline ends. The V gene's germline CDR1 is SNHLY and CDR2 FYNNEI. The CDR3 spans 13 residues. This CDR3 is CASRQTVNTEAFF. CDR3 DNA: TGTGCCAGCAGACAGACGGTGAACACTGAAGCTTTCTTT.

The chain has TRBV5-1 and TRBJ2-1; the D gene is possibly TRBD2 (5 bases). Germline CDR1 is SGHRS and CDR2 is YFSETQ. The V end was cut by 7 bases, the J end by 0 bases, with 14 bases between. There are 15 residues in the CDR3. The CDR3: CASRDIGRSYNEQFF. The CDR3 nucleotides read TGCGCCAGCCGGGATATAGGACGCTCCTACAATGAGCAGTTCTTC.

V gene TRBV11-1 combines with J gene TRBJ2-1; 11 bases map to TRBD1. J was trimmed by 6 bases and V by 1 base; bases with no gene match: 5. The CDR3 has 16 residues. Germline CDR1 reads SGHAT; CDR2 reads FQDESV (reference sequence). CDR3 sequence reads: CASSLGVGQGGNEQFF. CDR3 nucleotides: TGTGCCAGCAGCTTAGGGGTGGGACAGGGGGGCAATGAGCAGTTCTTC. Complete variable domain (other parts from reference TRBV11-1 and TRBJ2-1): EAEVAQSPRYKITEKSQAVAFWCDPISGHATLYWYRQILGQGPELLVQFQDESVVDDSQLPKDRFSAERLKGVDSTLKIQPAELGDSAMYLCASSLGVGQGGNEQFFGPGTRLTVL.

The V and J genes are TRBV9 and TRBJ2-1; 11 nucleotides align to TRBD2. This CDR3 comprises 15 residues. V was pared by 0 bases and J by 8 bases, with 4 bases of the junction left unmatched. Germline V CDR1 and CDR2: SGDLS, YYNGEE. The CDR3, as DNA: TGTGCCAGCAGCGTAGTACTAGCGGGGGTCGATGAGCAGTTCTTC. It translates to CASSVVLAGVDEQFF.

Written as DNA, the CDR3 is TGTGCCAGCAGCCAAGTTGGGCACTCGAACACTGAAGCTTTCTTT. This encodes CASSQVGHSNTEAFF. This rearrangement joins TRBV3-1 (or the pseudogene TRBV3-2) to TRBJ1-1; D remains ambiguous. V lost 1 base to trimming and J lost 1 base, with 10 bases between them. The CDR3 runs 15 residues. The germline gives CDR1 LGHDT, CDR2 YNNKEL (reference sequence).

The V gene is TRBV25-1, the J gene TRBJ1-2; tentative D call: TRBD1 (5 bases). There are 12 residues in the CDR3. Trimming left V 4 bases short and J 7 bases short, with 10 bases between. The germline V gene encodes CDR1 MGHDK and CDR2 SYGVNS. The CDR3 region is CASSVSGFGYTF. In nucleotides, the CDR3 is TGTGCCAGCAGTGTGTCAGGGTTTGGCTACACCTTC.

The chain joins TRBV19 to TRBJ1-1; D is unclear. The germline V gene encodes CDR1 LNHDA and CDR2 SQIVND (reference sequence). The CDR3 sequence is 13 residues long. V lost 5 bases, J lost 1 base, and 8 bases lay in between. The CDR3 coding sequence is TGTGCCAGTAGTCTACTTGAGAACACTGAAGCTTTCTTT. Its translation: CASSLLENTEAFF.

The rearrangement joins TRBV10-3 to TRBJ1-2; no definite D call. With 6 bases removed from V and 3 bases from J, the gap between germline ends came to 17 bases. The CDR3 is 15 residues long. The germline gives CDR1 ENHRY, CDR2 SYGVKD. The CDR3 reads CAISQAAGTHYGYTF. For the CDR3, the DNA is TGTGCCATCAGCCAAGCCGCGGGAACTCACTATGGCTACACCTTC.

The rearrangement joins TRBV6-1 to TRBJ1-6; TRBD1 matches at 8 bases. The CDR3 is 14 amino acids. V shed 0 bases, J shed 14 bases, and the junction held 6 bases outside the gene matches. CDR1 MNHNS and CDR2 SASEGT come from the germline V gene. The chain's CDR3 is CASSEAGQEGTLHF. Written as DNA, the CDR3 is TGTGCCAGCAGTGAAGCGGGACAGGAGGGCACCCTCCACTTT.

This rearrangement joins TRBV6-5 to TRBJ1-2; TRBD1 matches at 8 bases. J gave up 3 bases and V 4 bases, and 10 bases lay outside the gene matches. In germline, CDR1 is MNHEY, CDR2 SVGAGI. The CDR3 extends over 16 amino acids. CDR3 in DNA: TGTGCCAGCAGTTTCCACGGACAGGGAGGGGACTATGGCTACACCTTC. It codes for CASSFHGQGGDYGYTF.